The subject of this entry is one TCR beta chain. Its antigen is not known. CDR1 and CDR2 from the germline V gene are SGHVS and FQNEAQ. Trimming shortened V by 5 bases and J by 0 bases, and 8 bases separated the two germline ends. CDR3 size: 14 residues. This sample is part of a study of T cell clonotyping in hematopoietic cell transplantation. Overall study findings and caveats: Higher Inverse Simpson Index values in graft donor and pretransplant recipient predicted broader posttransplant TCR diversity.

This sample's time point: recipient sample about 28 days before transplant, after cytoreduction. TCRdb's table, derived via immunoSEQ multiplex PCR, lists solely in-frame clones and lacks some. The sample contains about 6,800 clones, approximately 86% of which appear only once. The rearrangement joins TRBV7-8 to TRBJ1-5, with D hard to call. This clonotype was obtained from a man aged 30-40 years with acute myeloid leukemia. Some clones in this sample may be carry-over from other donors' samples. Material: peripheral blood mononuclear cells, obtained before stem cell transplant. The CDR3 sequence: CASSPAYSNQPQHF. The CDR3 nucleotides are TGTGCCAGCAGCCCTGCCTATAGCAATCAGCCCCAGCATTTT.